These T cell receptor beta chains were read from a single sample in a study of T cells in Graves' hyperthyroidism and ophthalmopathy. TCRdb redid the calling of the multiplex PCR reads with MiXCR, one entry per CDR3 protein. In the table there are 450,000 to 700,000 distinct CDR3 sequences, under 60% of which are singletons. The sequenced material came from peripheral blood or thyroid tissue (not recorded which). The receptor set was obtained from an adult woman with Graves' disease, either hyperthyroidism or ophthalmopathy (not recorded which). Each CDR3 is given with its conserved first and last residue. The order of the fields is J gene, clone size, D gene, V gene, CDR3 DNA, CDR3 protein. A D gene is named only where the DNA matches it firmly. Not every row has a clone size; where given, it reads once, few, many or a size class.

>TRBJ2-5|-|-|TRBV13
TGTGCCAGCAGAGGCCTAACAAGAGAGACCCAGTACTTC
CASRGLTRETQYF
>TRBJ1-2|-|-|TRBV9
TGTGCCAGCAGCGTCTCCTCCGGGGGTGGCTACACCTTC
CASSVSSGGGYTF
>TRBJ2-7|many|-|TRBV13
TGTGCCAGCAGCTTAGGCACGGCGGGATACGAGCAGTACTTC
CASSLGTAGYEQYF
>TRBJ1-5|many|-|TRBV29-1
TGCAGCGTTTCCCCCCCGGGGGGACAGCCCCAGCATTTT
CSVSPPGGQPQHF
>TRBJ2-5|many|-|TRBV6-1
TGTGCCAGCGGGGCGGGCCATCAAGAGACCCAGTACTTC
CASGAGHQETQYF
>TRBJ1-2|many|-|TRBV5-1
TGTGCCAGCAGCTTAGCTGGTGACTATGGCTACACCTTC
CASSLAGDYGYTF
>TRBJ1-6|-|TRBD1|TRBV2
TGTGCCTGCAGTGCGAAGGGACAGGGGATTTCACCCCTCCACTTT
CACSAKGQGISPLHF
>TRBJ1-2|once|-|TRBV10-3
TGTGCCATCAGTGAAGGCGGTACTAACTATGGCTACACCTTC
CAISEGGTNYGYTF
>TRBJ2-7|many|TRBD1|TRBV10-2
TGCGCCAGCAGAGAGACAGGGATGGGATACGAGCAGTACTTC
CASRETGMGYEQYF
>TRBJ2-7|-|TRBD2|TRBV20-1
TGCAGCGCAGAAACGGGACTAGCGGGCCCATACGAGCAGTACTTC
CSAETGLAGPYEQYF
>TRBJ2-3|-|TRBD2|TRBV7-3
TGTGCCAGCAGCTTTACCGGGACTAGCGGAGATACGCAGTATTTT
CASSFTGTSGDTQYF
>TRBJ1-4|-|-|TRBV3-1
TGTGCCAGCAGCCAAGGACGCGAAAAACTGTTTTTT
CASSQGREKLFF
>TRBJ1-2|-|-|TRBV10-3
TGTGCCATCAGCGAATACGGGTCGTATGGCTACACCTTC
CAISEYGSYGYTF
>TRBJ2-5|-|-|TRBV5-4
TGTGCCAGCAGCCAGGGGGGTTACCAGGAGACCCAGTACTTC
CASSQGGYQETQYF
>TRBJ2-5|-|TRBD2|TRBV19
TGTGCCAGTAGTGGGACTAGCGGGAGATGGGAGACCCAGTACTTC
CASSGTSGRWETQYF
>TRBJ1-3|-|-|TRBV9
TGTGCCAGCAGCGCCCAGAGCAGCTCTGGAAACACCATATATTTT
CASSAQSSSGNTIYF
>TRBJ1-4|-|-|TRBV20-1
TGCAGTGCTAGGTGGAGGGAAAAACTGTTTTTT
CSARWREKLFF
>TRBJ2-3|many|-|TRBV9
TGTGCCAGCTCCACGAGAACAGGCTCAGATACGCAGTATTTT
CASSTRTGSDTQYF
>TRBJ2-5|many|-|TRBV2
TGTGCCAGCAGTAGGCAGTTCGGGGAGACCCAGTACTTC
CASSRQFGETQYF
>TRBJ2-3|-|-|TRBV5-1
TGCGCCAGCAGCTTGTTGATGGGGGGCACAGATACGCAGTATTTT
CASSLLMGGTDTQYF
>TRBJ2-6|-|TRBD2|TRBV13
TGTGCCAGCAGCTCTTGGGGGGGTTACTCTGGGGCCAACGTCCTGACTTTC
CASSSWGGYSGANVLTF
>TRBJ2-1|-|-|TRBV7-9
TGTGCCAGCAGTTTTTCTTTAGGGAATGAGCAGTTCTTC
CASSFSLGNEQFF
>TRBJ2-7|many|-|TRBV5-6
TGTGCCAGCAGTTGGGACCGTGGGACACCACCCTACGAGCAGTACTTC
CASSWDRGTPPYEQYF
>TRBJ2-7|many|-|TRBV20-1
TGCAGTGCTAGAGATAGTTCCCGCTACGAGCAGTACTTC
CSARDSSRYEQYF
>TRBJ1-1|-|-|TRBV2
TGTGCCAGCATGGATTGGAACACTGAAGCTTTCTTT
CASMDWNTEAFF
>TRBJ2-1|once|-|TRBV5-1
TGCGCCAGCAGCTTCAGGGGAGCGGGTTACAATGAGCAGTTCTTC
CASSFRGAGYNEQFF
>TRBJ1-1|few|-|TRBV15
TGTGCCACCAGCAGAGGGGGGGGGCGAGGACACACTGAAGCTTTCTTT
CATSRGGGRGHTEAFF
>TRBJ2-2|many|-|TRBV5-1
TGCGCCAGCCGGGCGGGGTCCGACACCGGGGAGCTGTTTTTT
CASRAGSDTGELFF
>TRBJ2-7|many|TRBD1|TRBV19
TGTGCCAGTAGTATTCGGGACAGAGACTACGAGCAGTACTTC
CASSIRDRDYEQYF
>TRBJ1-3|many|-|TRBV10-3
TGTGCCATCCATCAAGGGTCCGGAAACACCATATATTTT
CAIHQGSGNTIYF
>TRBJ1-3|few|-|TRBV10-3
TGTGCCGTCCAGGGATCTGGAAACACCATATATTTT
CAVQGSGNTIYF
>TRBJ2-7|many|-|TRBV20-1
TGCAGTGCTGCGCCGGGACTGAACTACGAGCAGTACTTC
CSAAPGLNYEQYF
>TRBJ1-1|-|-|TRBV25-1
TGTGCCAGCAGTGAATACACAGGGTTAGCTTTCTTT
CASSEYTGLAFF
>TRBJ1-6|few|-|TRBV2
TGTGCCAGCAGTGGCCCAGCAGGGCGTAATTCACCCCTCCACTTT
CASSGPAGRNSPLHF
>TRBJ1-1|-|-|TRBV2
TGTGCCAGCAGTGAACAGGATGAAGCTTTCTTT
CASSEQDEAFF
>TRBJ1-6|many|TRBD1|TRBV7-2
TGTGCCAGCAGTGGCCGCACAGGGGTAAGGTCACCCCTCCACTTT
CASSGRTGVRSPLHF
>TRBJ2-1|few|-|TRBV10-3
TGTGCCATCATGGGCAATTACGGGACAACCCAGTTCTTC
CAIMGNYGTTQFF